This T cell receptor (beta chain) stems from a study of regulatory T cells in long-lasting Graves disease. Time point indicated: newly diagnosed GD, antithyroid drugs for less than 3 months. RNA isolated from PBMCs was used to make the TCR library. V trimming: 6 bases; J trimming: 0 bases; junction bases outside the gene matches: 1. The germline gives CDR1 SNHLY, CDR2 FYNNEI. The CDR3 runs to 14 residues. This clonotype has at least ten counts. Libraries of TCR beta came from iRepertoire HTBI primers plus Arm-PCR of CDR3 regions. Each CDR3 protein is one row after TCRdb ran MiXCR on the multiplex PCR reads. Among 400,000 to 450,000 distinct CDR3 sequences, 16% were seen once, and the ten largest hold about 11%. The same data also contributed to another study, on T cells in Graves' hyperthyroidism and ophthalmopathy. That work states: Patients counted as stable if ophthalmopathy did not develop within 18 months.

V is TRBV2 and J is TRBJ2-3; 9 nucleotides match TRBD2. This TCR derives from a woman aged 25 to 45 with Graves disease. Source: peripheral blood mononuclear cells (PBMCs), taken at new diagnosis, from a patient treated with antithyroid drugs. Here the CDR3 DNA reads TGTGCCAGCAGGCTAGCGGGAAGCACAGATACGCAGTATTTT. Its protein is CASRLAGSTDTQYF.